This is a list of T cell receptor beta chains from one sample in a study of circulating and synovial CD4+ cells in juvenile arthritis. Only in-frame clones appear in the TCRdb table, and some are missing; sequencing was by immunoSEQ multiplex PCR. The sample gives 1,500 to 2,000 clones, around 90% of which show up once; about 2.8% is in the top ten. The sequenced sample consisted of HLA-DR+ CD4+ T cells from blood. The receptors here all came from a human patient with juvenile idiopathic arthritis. Some clones in this sample may be carry-over from other donors' samples. The CDR3 runs from the conserved cysteine through the conserved F or W. The order of the fields is V gene, J gene, D gene, clone size, CDR3 DNA, CDR3 protein. D genes are given only for firm matches. Clone sizes are given selectively: once, few, many, or a class where the clone is expanded.

v_call: TRBV7-9
j_call: TRBJ2-3
d_call: TRBD1
clone_size: NA
cdr3_nt: TGTGCCAGCAGCCCGACCCGGACAGGGATGGCGGATACGCAGTATTTT
cdr3_aa: CASSPTRTGMADTQYF

v_call: TRBV9
j_call: TRBJ2-7
d_call: TRBD1
clone_size: NA
cdr3_nt: TGTGCCAGCAGCGAGGGGGGGACAGGGTCCTACGAGCAGTACTTC
cdr3_aa: CASSEGGTGSYEQYF

v_call: TRBV7-2
j_call: TRBJ2-1
d_call: NA
clone_size: NA
cdr3_nt: TGTGCCAGCAGCCGGTACAATGAGCAGTTCTTC
cdr3_aa: CASSRYNEQFF

v_call: TRBV7-6
j_call: TRBJ2-4
d_call: TRBD2
clone_size: NA
cdr3_nt: TGTGCCAGCAGCTTAGCGGCGGGGGGGGACATTCAGTACTTC
cdr3_aa: CASSLAAGGDIQYF

v_call: TRBV28
j_call: TRBJ1-4
d_call: NA
clone_size: few
cdr3_nt: TGTGCCAGCAGTTTAATGGCAGGAAGTGAAAAACTGTTTTTT
cdr3_aa: CASSLMAGSEKLFF

v_call: TRBV7-8
j_call: TRBJ1-4
d_call: TRBD1
clone_size: once
cdr3_nt: TGTGCCAGCAGCTTCCCCCCCCCTAGGGGGCTTGGGAGTGAAAAACTGTTTTTT
cdr3_aa: CASSFPPPRGLGSEKLFF

v_call: TRBV28
j_call: TRBJ2-5
d_call: NA
clone_size: NA
cdr3_nt: TGTGCCAGCCGCCCCGGAGGGCAAGAGACCCAGTACTTC
cdr3_aa: CASRPGGQETQYF

v_call: TRBV7-6
j_call: TRBJ2-7
d_call: TRBD2
clone_size: NA
cdr3_nt: TGTGCCAGCAGCTACCACGAGGCGGGAGGGCTCTACGAGCAGTACTTC
cdr3_aa: CASSYHEAGGLYEQYF

v_call: TRBV4-3
j_call: TRBJ1-1
d_call: NA
clone_size: NA
cdr3_nt: TGCGCCAGCAGCCAAGACGTAAGGAGGGGAGGGCAGACTCACATGAACACTGAAGCTTTCTTT
cdr3_aa: CASSQDVRRGGQTHMNTEAFF

v_call: TRBV7-3
j_call: TRBJ1-1
d_call: NA
clone_size: NA
cdr3_nt: TGTGCCAGCAGCTTAGGCCCTATAGACACGAACACTGAAGCTTTCTTT
cdr3_aa: CASSLGPIDTNTEAFF

v_call: TRBV30
j_call: TRBJ1-1
d_call: NA
clone_size: few
cdr3_nt: TGTGCCTGGAGATACAGGGCCGACACTGAAGCTTTCTTT
cdr3_aa: CAWRYRADTEAFF

v_call: TRBV2
j_call: TRBJ1-2
d_call: TRBD1
clone_size: NA
cdr3_nt: TGTGCCAGCAGTCGCGACAGGGGGGTTGATGGCTACACCTTC
cdr3_aa: CASSRDRGVDGYTF

v_call: TRBV7-2
j_call: TRBJ2-2
d_call: TRBD2
clone_size: NA
cdr3_nt: TGTGCCAGCAGCTTAGAACTAGCGGGGGACACCGGGGAGCTGTTTTTT
cdr3_aa: CASSLELAGDTGELFF

v_call: TRBV6-5
j_call: TRBJ1-2
d_call: TRBD1
clone_size: NA
cdr3_nt: TGTGCCAGCAGGGGGGACAGTCATGGCTACACCTTC
cdr3_aa: CASRGDSHGYTF

v_call: TRBV5-4
j_call: TRBJ2-1
d_call: TRBD1
clone_size: NA
cdr3_nt: TGTGCCAGCAGCTTGGTGGACAGGGCCCATGAGCAGTTCTTC
cdr3_aa: CASSLVDRAHEQFF

v_call: TRBV7-2
j_call: TRBJ2-5
d_call: NA
clone_size: once
cdr3_nt: TGTGCCAGCAGCGGCTTCTTAGAGACCCAGTACTTC
cdr3_aa: CASSGFLETQYF

v_call: TRBV30
j_call: TRBJ2-3
d_call: TRBD1
clone_size: NA
cdr3_nt: TGTGCCTTACACAGGGGAGGCACAGATACGCAGTATTTT
cdr3_aa: CALHRGGTDTQYF

v_call: TRBV11-2
j_call: TRBJ2-7
d_call: NA
clone_size: NA
cdr3_nt: TGTGCCAGCAGCTTAGGGGGGTTTCGGGGGGAGGGGGACGAGCAGTACTTC
cdr3_aa: CASSLGGFRGEGDEQYF

v_call: TRBV7-9
j_call: TRBJ2-1
d_call: TRBD2
clone_size: NA
cdr3_nt: TGTGCCAGCAGCTTGGAGGCGGGAGTCTATTACAATGAGCAGTTCTTC
cdr3_aa: CASSLEAGVYYNEQFF

v_call: TRBV7-8
j_call: TRBJ1-5
d_call: TRBD1
clone_size: NA
cdr3_nt: TGTGCCAGCAGCTCAGGACAGGGGGGAAGCAATCAGCCCCAGCATTTT
cdr3_aa: CASSSGQGGSNQPQHF

v_call: TRBV27
j_call: TRBJ1-3
d_call: NA
clone_size: NA
cdr3_nt: TGTGCCAGCAGTCTAACGACTCCACCGAACACCATATATTTT
cdr3_aa: CASSLTTPPNTIYF

v_call: TRBV7-2
j_call: TRBJ2-7
d_call: NA
clone_size: NA
cdr3_nt: TGTGCCAGCAGCTTAGAACTCAATCCCTACGAGCAGTACTTC
cdr3_aa: CASSLELNPYEQYF

v_call: TRBV6-6
j_call: TRBJ2-1
d_call: TRBD2
clone_size: NA
cdr3_nt: TGTGCCGCATGCCGGGAGGCTTTATCGCGGCATGAGCAGTTCTTC
cdr3_aa: CAACREALSRHEQFF

v_call: TRBV27
j_call: TRBJ1-1
d_call: NA
clone_size: once
cdr3_nt: TGTGCCAGCAGTTTGACGGCAGACATGAACACTGAAGCTTTCTTT
cdr3_aa: CASSLTADMNTEAFF

v_call: TRBV6-4
j_call: TRBJ2-2
d_call: TRBD1
clone_size: NA
cdr3_nt: TGTGCCAGCAGACTCACAGGGGGAGGCGTAAACACCGGGGAGCTGTTTTTT
cdr3_aa: CASRLTGGGVNTGELFF

v_call: TRBV6-1
j_call: TRBJ2-3
d_call: NA
clone_size: NA
cdr3_nt: TGTGCCAGCAGTGAAGCGCTTCAGGGGCCAGATACGCAGTATTTT
cdr3_aa: CASSEALQGPDTQYF

v_call: TRBV2
j_call: TRBJ1-1
d_call: TRBD1
clone_size: NA
cdr3_nt: TGTGCCAGCAGTCCAGGGGGGAACACTGAAGCTTTCTTT
cdr3_aa: CASSPGGNTEAFF

v_call: TRBV7-9
j_call: TRBJ2-5
d_call: TRBD2
clone_size: once
cdr3_nt: TGTGCCAGCAGCGAATCCCTAGCGGGGGGGCGCGAGACCCAGTACTTC
cdr3_aa: CASSESLAGGRETQYF

v_call: TRBV5-4
j_call: TRBJ2-3
d_call: TRBD2
clone_size: once
cdr3_nt: TGTGCCAGCAGGGAAGGTCTAGCGGACCCGGCAGATACGCAGTATTTT
cdr3_aa: CASREGLADPADTQYF

v_call: TRBV2
j_call: TRBJ2-1
d_call: NA
clone_size: NA
cdr3_nt: TGTGCCAGCAGTTCTGGTCAGGATGAGCAGTTCTTC
cdr3_aa: CASSSGQDEQFF

v_call: TRBV28
j_call: TRBJ2-7
d_call: TRBD1
clone_size: NA
cdr3_nt: TGTGCCATCTCTACTGCAGGGGGCTTCTACGAGCAGTACTTC
cdr3_aa: CAISTAGGFYEQYF

v_call: TRBV30
j_call: TRBJ1-6
d_call: TRBD1
clone_size: NA
cdr3_nt: TGTGCCTGGGGTTTAGCCGGGACAGGGGGATCACCCCTCCACTTT
cdr3_aa: CAWGLAGTGGSPLHF

v_call: TRBV5-4
j_call: TRBJ1-6
d_call: TRBD1
clone_size: NA
cdr3_nt: TGTGCCAGCAGCTCCAATTCCGGGACAGGGCCTTCACCCCTCCACTTT
cdr3_aa: CASSSNSGTGPSPLHF

v_call: TRBV9
j_call: TRBJ2-1
d_call: TRBD2
clone_size: NA
cdr3_nt: TGTGCCAGCAGCTCGAGCGGGACTTACAATGAGCAGTTCTTC
cdr3_aa: CASSSSGTYNEQFF

v_call: TRBV9
j_call: TRBJ2-2
d_call: NA
clone_size: NA
cdr3_nt: TGTGCCAGCAGCGTAGGAGGCGTCAACGGGGAGCTGTTTTTT
cdr3_aa: CASSVGGVNGELFF